The 17 T cell receptor beta chains reported below all come from one sample, sequenced in a study of sequential checkpoint blockade in melanoma. TCRdb's table, derived via immunoSEQ multiplex PCR, lists solely in-frame clones and lacks some. This sample has more than 15,000 clones, with just under 95% found just once. Treatment defined: randomized to nivolumab then ipilimumab (arm A) or the reverse (arm B). Sequences were derived from CD8+ T cells sorted from blood (inferred from file names), sampled from a patient given nivolumab and ipilimumab in sequence. The source is a human donor with melanoma.

The V call is TRBV5-1, the J call TRBJ2-7; tentative D call: TRBD2 (5 bases). V was clipped by 4 bases and J by 0 bases, with 11 bases between them. This CDR3 comprises 14 residues. In germline, CDR1 is SGHRS, CDR2 YFSETQ. CDR3: CASSPGISSYEQYV. CDR3 nucleotides: TGCGCCAGCAGCCCCGGGATCAGCTCCTACGAGCAGTACGTC.

The V gene is TRBV19, the J gene TRBJ1-6, with 7 bases fitting TRBD1. The germline V gene encodes CDR1 LNHDA and CDR2 SQIVND (reference sequence). V dropped 6 bases and J dropped 8; count of bases not matched to a gene: 7. The length of the CDR3 is 14 residues. CDR3 protein: CASSGQAADSPLHF. CDR3 DNA sequence: TGTGCCAGTAGCGGACAGGCAGCAGATTCACCCCTCCACTTT.

The V and J genes are TRBV19 and TRBJ2-7; TRBD1 agrees at 10 bases. Germline loops: CDR1 LNHDA, CDR2 SQIVND (reference sequence). The CDR3 totals 15 residues. V shed 5 bases, J shed 5 bases, and the junction held 9 bases outside the gene matches. The CDR3 nucleotides are TGTGCCAGTAGTGCGCTGACAGGGGGCTTTGACGAGCAGTACTTC. It codes for CASSALTGGFDEQYF.

The V gene is TRBV15, the J gene TRBJ1-2; no clear D gene. The CDR3 totals 16 residues. Germline V gene lookup returns CDR1 LNHNV and CDR2 YYDKDF (reference sequence). The V end was cut by 0 bases, the J end by 4 bases, with 15 bases between. CDR3 DNA: TGTGCCACCAGCAGAGATTTACAGTTCGCGATCTATGGCTACACCTTC. Residues: CATSRDLQFAIYGYTF.

This chain links TRBV27 with TRBJ1-5; no reliable D call. Germline-derived CDR1 and CDR2 are MNHEY and SMNVEV (reference sequence). V gave up 0 bases and J gave up 4 bases, with 4 bases separating them. The CDR3 runs 13 residues. The CDR3 is CASSLSRNQPQHF. The CDR3 DNA is TGTGCCAGCAGTTTATCCCGGAATCAGCCCCAGCATTTT.

This clone was detected once. The chain links TRBV7-3 to TRBJ2-7; 11 bases match TRBD2. The CDR3 contains 14 residues. CDR1 and CDR2 (germline): SGHTA, FQGTGA. J was trimmed by 2 bases and V by 5 bases; bases with no gene match: 2. CDR3 sequence reads: CASSILAGAYEQYF. The CDR3 nucleotides read TGTGCCAGCAGCATACTAGCGGGAGCCTACGAGCAGTACTTC.

This sequence joins TRBV7-9 and TRBJ2-7; the D gene is possibly TRBD2 (6 bases). Germline CDR1 is SEHNR and CDR2 is FQNEAQ (reference sequence). The length of the CDR3 is 13 residues. V was cut by 6 bases and J by 5 bases, with 14 bases left in between. CDR3 loop: CASRRTPGDEQYF. In DNA form, the CDR3 reads TGTGCCAGCAGGAGGACCCCGGGGGACGAGCAGTACTTC. The entire variable domain, with the rest obtained from reference TRBV7-9 and TRBJ2-7, is as follows: DTGVSQNPRHKITKRGQNVTFRCDPISEHNRLYWYRQTLGQGPEFLTYFQNEAQLEKSRLLSDRFSAERPKGSFSTLEIQRTEQGDSAMYLCASRRTPGDEQYFGPGTRLTVT.

The genes are TRBV4-3 and TRBJ2-7, with D uncertain. Germline V gene lookup returns CDR1 LGHNA and CDR2 YSLEER. Trimming took off 3 bases at V and 2 bases at J, with 20 bases between the two ends. The CDR3 is 17 amino acids. In DNA form, the CDR3 reads TGCGCCAGCAGCCACGCAGCGCACTCAGCTTCGACCTACGAGCAGTACTTC. It yields the protein CASSHAAHSASTYEQYF.

The chain carries TRBV4-3 and TRBJ1-2; no clear D gene. The CDR3 contains 15 residues. V was shortened by 1 base and J by 2 bases, with 11 bases between the two germline ends. CDR1 is LGHNA and CDR2 is YSLEER in the germline V gene. The CDR3 spells CASSQVPGSNYGYTF. The CDR3 DNA reads TGCGCCAGCAGCCAAGTCCCCGGGAGCAACTATGGCTACACCTTC.

The CDR3 bases are TGTGCCAGCAGCTCGACAGGGTTGGGCACTGAAGCTTTCTTT. This codes for CASSSTGLGTEAFF. The gene calls are TRBV7-9 and TRBJ1-1; TRBD1 aligns across 7 bases. V lost 4 bases and J lost 4; bases outside the gene matches: 6. Germline CDR1 and CDR2: SEHNR and FQNEAQ (reference sequence). This CDR3 has 14 amino acids. Using reference TRBV7-9 and TRBJ1-1 for the parts outside the CDR3, the full variable domain is DTGVSQNPRHKITKRGQNVTFRCDPISEHNRLYWYRQTLGQGPEFLTYFQNEAQLEKSRLLSDRFSAERPKGSFSTLEIQRTEQGDSAMYLCASSSTGLGTEAFFGQGTRLTVV.

The CDR3 reads CASSLILAGVYEQYF. The CDR3 DNA sequence: TGTGCCAGCAGTTTAATCCTAGCGGGAGTTTACGAGCAGTACTTC. This rearrangement joins TRBV28 to TRBJ2-7; 10 bases are a match to TRBD2. Germline-derived CDR1 and CDR2 are MDHEN and SYDVKM. J was trimmed by 4 bases and V by 2 bases; bases with no gene match: 5. The CDR3 runs to 15 residues.

The chain employs TRBV23-1 and TRBJ2-7; D is unresolved. TRBV23-1 is designated an ORF whose function remains uncertain. V was shortened by 4 bases and J by 6 bases, with 4 bases between the two germline ends. The CDR3 has 10 amino acids. In DNA form, the CDR3 reads TGCGCCAGCAGTCCGGGCGAGCAGTACTTC. Translating it yields CASSPGEQYF.

The chain recombines TRBV4-2 with TRBJ1-1, with 7 positions matching TRBD1. From germline, CDR1 is LGHNA and CDR2 YNFKEQ. The junction had 4 bases not matched to a gene; V was cut back by 3 bases and J by 3 bases. The CDR3 has 14 residues. CDR3 coding DNA: TGTGCCAGCAGCCAGACAGGGTATGACACTGAAGCTTTCTTT. It translates to CASSQTGYDTEAFF.

V usage is TRBV28 and J usage is TRBJ2-7, with TRBD2 identical over 8 bases. This CDR3 spans 14 amino acids. The ends lost 6 bases at V and 7 bases at J; junction bases unmatched: 11. Germline lookup yields CDR1 MDHEN and CDR2 SYDVKM. The CDR3 sequence is CASSPRGGLWEQYV. The CDR3 coding sequence is TGTGCCAGCAGCCCCCGGGGGGGGCTCTGGGAGCAGTACGTC.

The chain carries TRBV29-1 and TRBJ1-4; 7 bases agree with TRBD1. The junction had 12 bases not matched to a gene; V was cut back by 6 bases and J by 2 bases. CDR3 length: 16 residues. Germline CDR1 reads SQVTM; CDR2 reads ANQGSEA. The CDR3 DNA is TGCAGCGTCCAAGGACAGGTAGAGGAGACTAATGAAAAACTGTTTTTT. Protein: CSVQGQVEETNEKLFF.

This chain uses TRBV28 with TRBJ1-5; 7 bases are a match to TRBD1. CDR1 is MDHEN and CDR2 is SYDVKM in the germline V gene. The junction had 7 bases not matched to a gene; V was cut back by 4 bases and J by 4 bases. CDR3 size: 15 residues. DNA for the CDR3: TGTGCCAGCAGTTACGTGACAGGGCGGAATCAGCCCCAGCATTTT. Translated, it gives CASSYVTGRNQPQHF.

The gene calls are TRBV9 and TRBJ1-2; D possibly corresponds to TRBD1 (5 bases). V was trimmed by 5 bases and J by 7 bases, leaving 18 bases between them. Germline CDR1 SGDLS, CDR2 YYNGEE. The CDR3 sequence is 14 residues long. The CDR3 DNA follows: TGTGCCAGCAGTTCTGGGGAAAGGGGCTTTGGCTACACCTTC. Its protein is CASSSGERGFGYTF.